These T cell receptor beta chains were read from a single sample in a study of graft-versus-host responses after intestinal transplantation. Profiled with immunoSEQ multiplex PCR; TCRdb holds only in-frame clones, not every one. The data show about 100,000 clones, less than 90% seen once. Antigen specificity for these receptors is unknown. Material: unstimulated CD4+ T cells sorted from spleen or lymph node cells, obtained before transplant. Receptors originate from a human donor who was the organ donor for an intestinal transplant. CDR3s include the opening cysteine and the closing phenylalanine or tryptophan. The D gene is left open where the match is weak. Clone size is given for some rows only: seen once, a few or many times, or a class if the clone is expanded.

TRBJ2-7,TRBV13,-,-,13,TGTGCCAGCAGCCCCGCGGGGTCCTACGAGCAGTACTTC,CASSPAGSYEQYF
TRBJ2-5,TRBV30,TRBD2,once,14,TGTGCCTGGAGTGTAGCGGGGGCGGGGCAGACCCAGTACTTC,CAWSVAGAGQTQYF
TRBJ1-2,TRBV6-6,-,-,15,TGTGCCAGCAGTTATTATATGACAGGAACAGGGGGCTACACCTTC,CASSYYMTGTGGYTF
TRBJ1-5,TRBV28,TRBD1,-,16,TGTGCCAGCATGGGCAGGGGGTCTTCGAGCAATCAGCCCCAGCATTTT,CASMGRGSSSNQPQHF
TRBJ1-4,TRBV5-1,-,once,15,TGCGCCAGCAGCTTGACAGGCAGCACTAATGAAAAACTGTTTTTT,CASSLTGSTNEKLFF
TRBJ1-6,TRBV28,-,-,13,TGTGCCAGCTGCCTTGGGTCAAATTCACCCCTCCACTTT,CASCLGSNSPLHF
TRBJ2-3,TRBV27,TRBD2,once,14,TGTGCCAGCAGTTTACTGGGGAGGGGAGATACGCAGTATTTT,CASSLLGRGDTQYF
TRBJ1-2,TRBV5-6,-,once,14,TGTGCCAGCAGCTTGGGAGGGGGGAGCGAGGGCTACACCTTC,CASSLGGGSEGYTF
TRBJ2-1,TRBV5-4,-,-,11,TGTGCCAGCAGCTCGGCAGGTGAGCAGTTCTTC,CASSSAGEQFF
TRBJ2-7,TRBV27,TRBD1,once,13,TGTGCCAGCAGTCACGACAGGGCCTACGAGCAGTACTTC,CASSHDRAYEQYF
TRBJ1-3,TRBV10-3,TRBD1,-,15,TGTGCCACGCAGGGGGCACCGGGCTCTGGAAACACCATATATTTT,CATQGAPGSGNTIYF
TRBJ1-2,TRBV28,-,-,15,TGTGCCAGCAGTTCCCCGCGGGAGGGTCTTTCTGGCTACACCTTC,CASSSPREGLSGYTF
TRBJ2-2,TRBV10-3,-,-,14,TGTGCCATCAGTGCTCGGGCAGGCACCGGGGAGCTGTTTTTT,CAISARAGTGELFF
TRBJ1-1,TRBV5-1,-,-,15,TGCGCCAGCAGCTTAGGGGAGTTATTGAACACTGAAGCTTTCTTT,CASSLGELLNTEAFF
TRBJ2-6,TRBV15,TRBD1,-,17,TGTGCCACCAGCAGCCGGGACAGGGGGTCTGGGGCCAACGTCCTGACTTTC,CATSSRDRGSGANVLTF
TRBJ1-4,TRBV27,TRBD1,-,17,TGTGCCAGCAGCTATCCTCCTGACAGGGAGGCTAATGAAAAACTGTTTTTT,CASSYPPDREANEKLFF
TRBJ2-5,TRBV5-1,TRBD2,-,16,TGCGCCAGCAGCCCGGAGGTGGGGGGGACGTTCGCGACCCAGTACTTC,CASSPEVGGTFATQYF
TRBJ2-3,TRBV2,TRBD1,-,14,TGTGCCAGCAGTTCGGAACAGGGGGCAGATACGCAGTATTTT,CASSSEQGADTQYF
TRBJ2-1,TRBV21-1,-,-,14,TGTGCCAGCAGCAAAGTTTATGGGGGTTCAGAGCAGTTCTTC,CASSKVYGGSEQFF
TRBJ1-6,TRBV5-1,TRBD1,-,14,TGCGCCAGCAGCACCGGACAGGTTGATTCACCCCTCCACTTT,CASSTGQVDSPLHF
TRBJ1-5,TRBV5-4,-,once,14,TGTGCCAGCAGCTTGATGGGGGAAGGACAGCCCCAGCATTTT,CASSLMGEGQPQHF
TRBJ2-7,TRBV28,-,-,15,TGTGCCAGCAGTTTGTACTCCCCAGGGTCCTACGAGCAGTACTTC,CASSLYSPGSYEQYF
TRBJ2-3,TRBV11-3,-,-,15,TGTGCCAGCAGCCCCGAGGGGGGAGGAACAGATACGCAGTATTTT,CASSPEGGGTDTQYF
TRBJ2-1,TRBV4-2,TRBD1,-,15,TGTGCCAGCAGTCCCTTGGGGGACAGGTACAATGAGCAGTTCTTC,CASSPLGDRYNEQFF
TRBJ1-1,TRBV2,-,-,13,TGTGCCAGCAGTGTAGGAGGGAACACTGAAGCTTTCTTT,CASSVGGNTEAFF
TRBJ2-7,TRBV5-6,TRBD1,-,15,TGTGCCAGCAGCTCAGTTGAGGGACAGGGTTACGAGCAGTACTTC,CASSSVEGQGYEQYF